Listed below are T cell receptor beta chains from one sample, sequenced in a study of blood T cell repertoires in COVID-19. The method was immunoSEQ multiplex PCR; TCRdb's version includes in-frame clones alone and lacks a portion of them. Here the sample spans 200,000 to 250,000 clones, under 90% being singletons. Sequenced: peripheral blood. The receptor set was obtained from a young man with active or convalescent COVID-19. CDR3s include the opening cysteine and the closing phenylalanine or tryptophan. The D gene is left open where the match is weak. Rows give clone size only sometimes, using once, few, many, or a class for an expanded clone.

>NA|TRBJ2-7|NA|TRBV7-9
TGTGCCAGCAGCTTAGGCCAGGGTCTCGACGAGCAGTACTTC
CASSLGQGLDEQYF
>TRBD1|TRBJ2-7|NA|TRBV5-1
TGCGCCAGCAGCCTAGGACAGGGGGAGCAGTACTTC
CASSLGQGEQYF
>NA|TRBJ2-7|NA|TRBV15
TGTGCCACCAGCAGAGATCAGCCCGAGGTTGCCTACGAGCAGTACTTC
CATSRDQPEVAYEQYF
>TRBD2|TRBJ2-1|NA|TRBV6-5
TGTGCCAGCAGCCGCGGACTAGCGGGGGGGTGGGAGCAGTTCTTC
CASSRGLAGGWEQFF
>TRBD1|TRBJ1-1|NA|TRBV7-9
TGTGCCAGCAACCCGTCACAGGGGTATGACACTGAAGCTTTCTTT
CASNPSQGYDTEAFF
>TRBD2|TRBJ2-3|NA|TRBV3-1/TRBV3-2
TGTGCCAGCAGCCCCAGACTAGCGGACACAGATACGCAGTATTTT
CASSPRLADTDTQYF
>NA|TRBJ1-3|NA|TRBV14
TGTGCCAGCAGCCGTCCCGGAAACAGGGCTTCTGGAAACACCATATATTTT
CASSRPGNRASGNTIYF
>NA|TRBJ2-7|few|TRBV9
TGTGCCAGCAGCGTGGGGGGTAGGTACGAGCAGTACTTC
CASSVGGRYEQYF
>TRBD2|TRBJ2-5|NA|TRBV29-1
TGCAGCGTTGACCCCGGACTAGCGGGGGAGACCCAGTACTTC
CSVDPGLAGETQYF
>TRBD2|TRBJ2-2|few|TRBV6-6
TGTGCCAGCAGGTGGGGAGGGGAAACCGGGGAGCTGTTTTTT
CASRWGGETGELFF
>TRBD1|TRBJ2-5|once|TRBV7-3
TGTGCCAGCAGCCTGGGACAGGGAGGCCAAGAGACCCAGTACTTC
CASSLGQGGQETQYF
>NA|TRBJ2-3|NA|TRBV19
TGTGCCAGCCTGCCCGGTGTGTCGTTCACAGATACGCAGTATTTT
CASLPGVSFTDTQYF
>TRBD2|TRBJ2-3|once|TRBV9
TGTGCCAGCAGCGGGCTAGCGGGAGGCACAGATACGCAGTATTTT
CASSGLAGGTDTQYF
>NA|TRBJ1-4|NA|TRBV19
TGTGCCAGTAGTATAGGTGGCAAAAATGAAAAACTGTTTTTT
CASSIGGKNEKLFF
>TRBD1|TRBJ2-6|NA|TRBV9
TGTGCCAGCAGCGCCTCTACAGGGGGGAGCTCTGGGGCCAACGTCCTGACTTTC
CASSASTGGSSGANVLTF
>NA|TRBJ1-6|NA|TRBV3-1/TRBV3-2
TGTGCCAGCAGCCCCCTAAATTCACCCCTCCACTTT
CASSPLNSPLHF
>NA|TRBJ2-5|NA|TRBV18
TGTGCCAGCTCACCGGACAGAGGTCTAGAGACCCAGTACTTC
CASSPDRGLETQYF